This T cell receptor (beta chain) was profiled in a study of blood T cell repertoires in COVID-19. Study background: Whether acute or convalescent, the COVID-19 samples came from the United States, Italy and Spain. PBMCs, B-cell-depleted T cells, or T cells provided the cDNA or gDNA that made up the material.

V dropped 6 bases and J dropped 5; count of bases not matched to a gene: 11. Germline V CDR1 and CDR2: LNHDA, SQIVND (reference sequence). CDR3 length: 16 amino acids. In the authors' workflow: Reference gene primer amplification yielded estimated nucleated cell counts. Only in-frame clones appear in the TCRdb table, and some are missing; sequencing was by immunoSEQ multiplex PCR. D and trimming come from the DNA, and the V and J calls and clone size come from that table. There are 200,000 to 300,000 clones in the sample; over 80% occur only once, and roughly 3.3% lies in the top ten. The chain carries TRBV19 and TRBJ1-2, with 11 bases aligning to TRBD1. Sequences were obtained from peripheral blood. The sequence derives from a woman in her thirties or forties with acute or convalescent COVID-19. The chain's CDR3 is CASSTKDGQGAYGYTF. The CDR3, as DNA: TGTGCCAGTAGCACGAAGGACGGACAGGGGGCGTATGGCTACACCTTC.